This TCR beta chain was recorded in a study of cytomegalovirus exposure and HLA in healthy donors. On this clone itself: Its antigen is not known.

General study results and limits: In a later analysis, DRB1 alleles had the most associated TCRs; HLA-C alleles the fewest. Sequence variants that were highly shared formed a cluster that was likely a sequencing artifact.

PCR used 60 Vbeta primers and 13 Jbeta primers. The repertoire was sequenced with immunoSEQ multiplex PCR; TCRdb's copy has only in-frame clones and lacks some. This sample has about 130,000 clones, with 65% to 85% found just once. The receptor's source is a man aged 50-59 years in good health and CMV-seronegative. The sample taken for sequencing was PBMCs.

CDR3 region: CASSLHLQEIYGYTF. CDR3 nucleotide sequence: TGTGCCAGCAGTCTCCATCTACAGGAGATCTATGGCTACACCTTC. The V call is TRBV28, the J call TRBJ1-2; the D gene is possibly TRBD1 (5 bases). The germline V gene encodes CDR1 MDHEN and CDR2 SYDVKM. V lost 5 bases to trimming and J lost 4 bases, with 17 bases between them. This CDR3 comprises 15 residues.